These 32 T cell receptor beta chains originate from one sample sequenced in a study of T-cell reconstitution after alpha-beta-depleted transplantation in children. Library preparation (for TCRbeta) was performed with unique molecular identifiers. TCRdb analysed the PCR reads with MiXCR anew, one entry per CDR3 protein. Counted here are 17,000 or so distinct CDR3 sequences, 12% occurring once; the ten biggest clones make up 55% to 75%. The material was PBMCs, mostly from graft donor cells, obtained 180 days after TCRalphabeta/CD19-depleted stem cell transplant. These receptors all come from a boy under two years old who had a stem cell transplant for Wiskott-Aldrich syndrome, so the T cells may come from the graft donor.

This clonotype was observed many times. The rearrangement joins TRBV28 to TRBJ1-6; D not resolved. The CDR3 is 15 amino acids. Germline V gene lookup returns CDR1 MDHEN and CDR2 SYDVKM. Trimming removed 2 bases from V and 10 bases from J, with 15 bases in between. DNA of the CDR3: TGTGCCAGCAGTTTAGGAGGGTGGGAACGGTCACCCCTCCACTTT. Its translation is CASSLGGWERSPLHF.

In its sample, this clonotype was seen many times. The chain carries TRBV20-1 and TRBJ2-1, with 12 bases matching TRBD2. Germline V gives CDR1 DFQATT, CDR2 SNEGSKA (reference sequence). The trim removed 5 bases at V and 8 bases at J, leaving 7 bases unmatched. The CDR3 contains 14 residues. CDR3 amino acids: CSAGLAGKLHEQFF. CDR3 bases: TGCAGTGCTGGACTAGCGGGGAAACTGCATGAGCAGTTCTTC.

A few counts support this clonotype. The CDR3 nucleotides read TGTGCCAGCAGTCAGGACTTAGAATATAATTCACCCCTCCACTTT. Translation: CASSQDLEYNSPLHF. The rearrangement uses TRBV28 and TRBJ1-6; D gene uncertain. V lost 5 bases and J lost 4, with 12 bases in between. Germline lookup yields CDR1 MDHEN and CDR2 SYDVKM. CDR3 length: 15 residues.

This clonotype was seen a handful of times. A much larger clone lies a single base off, so this may be a read error. The V and J genes are TRBV27 and TRBJ2-7, with 7 bases lining up with TRBD2. The junction had 9 bases not matched to a gene; V was cut back by 10 bases and J by 0 bases. Germline lookup yields CDR1 MNHEY and CDR2 SMNVEV (reference sequence). This CDR3 is 14 amino acids long. In nucleotides, the CDR3 is TGTGCCAACAGCCCCGTAGCGGGCTCCTACGAGCAGTACTTC. Encoded protein: CANSPVAGSYEQYF.

This clonotype has ten or more counts. The rearrangement joins TRBV7-2 to TRBJ1-2; D might be TRBD1 (6 bases). This CDR3 has 13 residues. The V end lost 8 bases, the J end lost 8 bases, and 18 bases lay between the germline ends. The V gene's germline CDR1 is SGHTA and CDR2 FQGNSA. CDR3 sequence reads: CASAPGGAQGYTF. CDR3 nucleotide sequence: TGTGCCAGCGCCCCGGGGGGGGCGCAAGGCTACACCTTC.

This clonotype was observed at least ten times. The chain links TRBV24-1 to TRBJ2-3, with 11 bases fitting TRBD2. Per germline, CDR1 KGHDR and CDR2 SFDVKD. Trimming cost V 3 bases and J 4 bases; bases outside gene matches: 5. The CDR3 is 16 amino acids. The CDR3 DNA follows: TGTGCCACCAGTGATGAACTAGCGGGAGACCCAGATACGCAGTATTTT. Translated: CATSDELAGDPDTQYF.

This clonotype was observed many times. The V gene is TRBV20-1, the J gene TRBJ2-7; TRBD1 agrees at 12 bases. CDR1 is DFQATT and CDR2 is SNEGSKA in the germline V gene (reference sequence). The CDR3 length is 12 residues. CDR3 region: CRAGTGGDEQYF. As DNA, the CDR3 is TGCAGGGCCGGGACAGGGGGCGACGAGCAGTACTTC.

This clonotype has more than one count but fewer than ten. The V call is TRBV5-6, the J call TRBJ2-7; 8 bases are a match to TRBD1. CDR3 length equals 15 residues. The V segment lost 2 bases and the J segment 3 bases; nucleotides outside the gene matches: 7. Germline V lookup: CDR1 SGHDT, CDR2 YYEEEE. The DNA of the CDR3 is TGTGCCAGCAGCTTACCGGGACAGGCCCTCTACGAGCAGTACTTC. Translated: CASSLPGQALYEQYF.

This clonotype was observed a handful of times. This chain connects TRBV7-9 to TRBJ2-5; TRBD2 matches 7 bases. The CDR3 loop spans 14 amino acids. The J segment lost 5 bases and the V segment lost 3 bases, leaving 6 bases of the junction unmatched. Germline loops: CDR1 SEHNR, CDR2 FQNEAQ (reference sequence). The CDR3 DNA is TGTGCCAGCAGCTTCTGGGGGGGGATGGAGACCCAGTACTTC. Translating gives CASSFWGGMETQYF.

This chain links TRBV20-1 with TRBJ1-2; maybe TRBD1 (5 bases). The V and J ends lost 2 bases and 6 bases respectively, with 13 bases between them. The CDR3 consists of 13 residues. Germline V gene lookup returns CDR1 DFQATT and CDR2 SNEGSKA (reference sequence). The CDR3 bases are TGCAGTGCTAGATGGCAGGGAGGCGATGGCTACACCTTC. Translation gives CSARWQGGDGYTF.

The chain employs TRBV6-5 and TRBJ2-3; TRBD2 agrees at 8 bases. The germline CDR1 and CDR2 sequences are MNHEY and SVGAGI. CDR3 length: 16 residues. With 5 bases clipped from V and 2 bases from J, the junction kept 9 bases outside the gene matches. The CDR3 is CASSHPGGPFTDTQYF. In DNA form, the CDR3 reads TGTGCCAGCAGTCACCCGGGAGGGCCCTTCACAGATACGCAGTATTTT.

This chain links TRBV20-1 with TRBJ2-3; 7 bases map to TRBD2. Germline V CDR1 and CDR2: DFQATT, SNEGSKA (reference sequence). With 5 bases clipped from V and 5 bases from J, the junction kept 10 bases outside the gene matches. This CDR3 contains 14 residues. The DNA for the CDR3 is TGCAGTGCTGGGGGGGTGGCCTCCGTAGATACGCAGTATTTT. Its translation is CSAGGVASVDTQYF.

There are a few counts of this clonotype. The chain recombines TRBV6-5 with TRBJ2-5; 8 nucleotides match TRBD1. This CDR3 has 13 residues. V trimming: 2 bases; J trimming: 9 bases; junction bases outside the gene matches: 5. Germline CDR1 MNHEY, CDR2 SVGAGI. CDR3: CASSYHRGAAQYF. CDR3 sequence (DNA): TGTGCCAGCAGTTACCACAGGGGGGCGGCCCAGTACTTC.

This clonotype was counted a few times. The chain has TRBV29-1 and TRBJ1-5; TRBD1 agrees at 7 bases. V lost 4 bases and J lost 3; bases outside the gene matches: 3. Germline V gene lookup returns CDR1 SQVTM and CDR2 ANQGSEA. The CDR3 covers 13 residues. CDR3 nucleotides: TGCAGCGTTGCAGGGGGGTCCAATCAGCCCCAGCATTTT. It codes for CSVAGGSNQPQHF.

To note about this clonotype: Relative to the germline gene, one junction end is altered; a read error may explain this. The J gene is TRBJ2-7, the V gene TRBV30; the D gene is possibly TRBD2 (6 bases). The CDR3 is 13 amino acids. Per the germline V gene, CDR1 is GTSNPN and CDR2 is SVGIG (reference sequence). The CDR3 DNA is TGTGCCTGGAGACCGCGACTAGGATACGAGCGGTACTTC. Protein product: CAWRPRLGYERYF.

This clonotype has a count of ten or more. The chain combines TRBV20-1 with TRBJ2-1; possible D gene TRBD1, 5 bases. CDR3 length equals 12 residues. Germline V gene lookup returns CDR1 DFQATT and CDR2 SNEGSKA (reference sequence). V lost 3 bases, J lost 4 bases, and 7 bases lay in between. For the CDR3, the DNA is TGCAGTGCTAGGCAGGGTTACAATGAGCAGTTCTTC. This gives the protein CSARQGYNEQFF.

Worth noting for this clonotype: The junction does not match germline at one end; this may be a read error. V and J are TRBV6-5 and TRBJ1-6, with D uncertain. The CDR3 is made up of 12 amino acids. Germline V gene data show CDR1 as MNHEY and CDR2 as SVGAGI. Here the CDR3 DNA reads TGTGCCAGCAGTTACCCGGGTTCAGCCCTCCACTTT. This encodes CASSYPGSALHF.

The gene calls are TRBV28 and TRBJ2-5; D could derive from TRBD1 or TRBD2 (6 bases each). This CDR3 has 15 residues. Germline CDR1 MDHEN, CDR2 SYDVKM. Between the trimmed V and J ends, which lost 5 bases and 6 bases, there was a span of 19 bases. CDR3 nucleotide sequence: TGTGCCAGCAGTCTCATGGGGGGCCTTCGTAAGACCCAGTACTTC. Translation: CASSLMGGLRKTQYF.

The chain has TRBV7-9 and TRBJ1-3; D possibly corresponds to TRBD1 (6 bases). This CDR3 comprises 15 residues. Germline V gene lookup returns CDR1 SEHNR and CDR2 FQNEAQ (reference sequence). V lost 5 bases, J lost 2 bases, and 13 bases lay in between. The CDR3 DNA follows: TGTGCCAGCAGCCATTCCGGGACACCTGGAAACACCATATATTTT. The encoded protein is CASSHSGTPGNTIYF.

The chain carries TRBV7-2 and TRBJ2-5; perhaps TRBD2 as D (7 bases). This CDR3 contains 17 residues. Trimming shortened V by 1 base and J by 2 bases, and 17 bases separated the two germline ends. Germline values: CDR1 SGHTA, CDR2 FQGNSA. CDR3 protein: CASSLVGGGRGQETQYF. CDR3 DNA: TGTGCCAGCAGCTTAGTAGGGGGGGGACGGGGTCAAGAGACCCAGTACTTC.

The chain joins TRBV7-2 to TRBJ2-3; 10 bases align to TRBD2. Germline loops: CDR1 SGHTA, CDR2 FQGNSA. Germline trimming cut 0 bases from V and 0 bases from J; bases unmatched to any gene: 6. CDR3 length: 18 residues. CDR3 in DNA: TGTGCCAGCAGCTTAGCGAGGCTAGCGGGGGCTAGCACAGATACGCAGTATTTT. This codes for CASSLARLAGASTDTQYF.

There are many counts of this clonotype. V and J are TRBV5-1 and TRBJ1-3; TRBD1 might be the D (6 bases). The germline V gene has CDR1 SGHRS and CDR2 YFSETQ. The CDR3 sequence is 18 residues long. Deletions cut 0 bases from V and 4 bases from J, with 20 bases between. The CDR3 coding sequence is TGCGCCAGCAGCTTGGCCGTCCCTCCGGGGGCAGGAGGAAACACCATATATTTT. As protein: CASSLAVPPGAGGNTIYF.

The chain combines TRBV20-1 with TRBJ2-3, with a possible D match to TRBD2 (6 bases). Germline CDR1 DFQATT, CDR2 SNEGSKA (reference sequence). V lost 2 bases and J lost 8, with 11 bases in between. The CDR3 is 12 residues long. CDR3 DNA sequence: TGCAGTGCTAGAAAGGGACTGGGTACGCAGTATTTT. Translated, it gives CSARKGLGTQYF.

The chain combines TRBV5-4 with TRBJ2-3; 7 bases are shared with TRBD2. CDR1 is SGHNT and CDR2 is YYREEE in the germline V gene (reference sequence). Trimming cost V 4 bases and J 4 bases; bases outside gene matches: 18. The CDR3 length is 18 residues. The CDR3 loop is CASSIRVIAGVGSDTQYF. The CDR3 nucleotides are TGTGCCAGCAGCATTCGAGTTATTGCGGGGGTAGGATCAGATACGCAGTATTTT. The full variable domain, completed using reference TRBV5-4 and TRBJ2-3, is ETGVTQSPTHLIKTRGQQVTLRCSSQSGHNTVSWYQQALGQGPQFIFQYYREEENGRGNFPPRFSGLQFPNYSSELNVNALELDDSALYLCASSIRVIAGVGSDTQYFGPGTRLTVL.

In its sample, this clonotype was seen a few times. The J gene is TRBJ2-1, the V gene TRBV3-1, with D tentatively TRBD2 (6 bases). The CDR3 is 16 amino acids. Germline V gives CDR1 LGHDT, CDR2 YNNKEL (reference sequence). V dropped 1 base and J dropped 2 bases, with 12 bases sitting between them. The CDR3 sequence: CASSQVPAGTYNEQFF. DNA for the CDR3: TGTGCCAGCAGCCAAGTTCCAGCGGGCACCTACAATGAGCAGTTCTTC.

This clonotype was seen ten or more times. The chain joins TRBV4-3 to TRBJ1-6, with D possibly TRBD1 on 5 matching bases. Germline-derived CDR1 and CDR2 are LGHNA and YSLEER. Trimming took 0 bases from V and 9 from J, leaving 15 bases between them. There are 16 residues in the CDR3. CDR3 protein: CASSQDGRGSVSPLHF. The DNA for the CDR3 is TGCGCCAGCAGCCAAGACGGGAGGGGTTCGGTTTCACCCCTCCACTTT.

In this sample, this clonotype turned up many times. V gene TRBV10-2 combines with J gene TRBJ2-7; D is perhaps TRBD1 or TRBD2 (5 bases each). CDR1 and CDR2 (germline): WSHSY, SAAADI. The CDR3 has 16 amino acids. V shed 10 bases and J shed 5 bases, with 27 bases lying between them. The CDR3 reads CATSGERTWDLNEQYF. Here the CDR3 DNA reads TGCGCCACCTCCGGAGAACGGACGTGGGACCTTAACGAGCAGTACTTC.

Comments on this clonotype: This may stem from a read error, because a much larger clone lies one nucleotide away. V gene TRBV4-1 combines with J gene TRBJ1-6; D remains unclear. Trimming pared 1 base from V and 5 bases from J, leaving 15 bases between. This CDR3 has 17 amino acids. The germline V gene has CDR1 MGHRA and CDR2 YSYEKL. The CDR3 DNA reads as TGCGCCAGCAGCCAAGCTCCCTGGGGAACGGATAATTCACCCCTCCACTTT. It is translated as CASSQAPWGTDNSPLHF.

This CDR3 is CASSAVGQASYEQYF. CDR3 nucleotides: TGTGCCAGCAGCGCCGTGGGACAGGCGTCCTACGAGCAGTACTTC. The chain combines TRBV7-2 with TRBJ2-7, with TRBD1 identical over 8 bases. J was trimmed by 1 base and V by 5 bases; bases with no gene match: 7. The CDR3 loop spans 15 amino acids. Germline V CDR1 and CDR2: SGHTA, FQGNSA.

This clonotype was observed at least ten times. The chain carries TRBV20-1 and TRBJ1-2, with 9 bases fitting TRBD1. Looked up from germline, CDR1 is DFQATT and CDR2 is SNEGSKA (reference sequence). The CDR3 totals 16 residues. J gave up 4 bases and V 0 bases, and 9 bases lay outside the gene matches. CDR3 nucleotides: TGCAGTGCTAGAGATCCTCGGGACAGGGCGATCTATGGCTACACCTTC. Translation gives CSARDPRDRAIYGYTF.

Ten or more counts support this clonotype. The chain is built from TRBV3-1 and TRBJ2-1; D perhaps matches TRBD1 (5 bases). The V end lost 0 bases, the J end lost 12 bases, and 9 bases lay between the germline ends. Germline lookup yields CDR1 LGHDT and CDR2 YNNKEL (reference sequence). This CDR3 is built from 12 residues. The CDR3 region is CASSQEDMGQFF. CDR3 coding DNA: TGTGCCAGCAGCCAAGAGGACATGGGGCAGTTCTTC.

This clonotype was detected many times. The CDR3 DNA follows: TGCGCCAGCAGCGATGGACAGTCCCATGGCTACACCTTC. Translation: CASSDGQSHGYTF. The rearrangement links TRBV10-1 to TRBJ1-2; D is perhaps TRBD1 (6 bases). The germline V gene has CDR1 WNHNN and CDR2 SYGVQD (reference sequence). This CDR3 is built from 13 residues. The V gene lost 6 bases and the J gene lost 6 bases, with 14 bases spanning the gap.